This T cell receptor (beta chain) was observed in a study of T-cell reconstitution after alpha-beta-depleted transplantation in children. This CDR3 is built from 14 residues. Trimming took 1 base from V and 2 from J, leaving 11 bases between them. Germline values: CDR1 SQVTM, CDR2 ANQGSEA. Points on this clonotype: Its antigen remains unknown.

Overall study results and limits: A year had passed since transplant, and T-cell counts and diversity by then came mostly from newly produced T cells. Surviving recipient T cells and intrathymic progenitors accounted for some patients' high TCRbeta diversity at day 60. Expanded clones from the graft, numbering several hundred, reportedly supplied alpha-beta T cells about two months after transplant.

Unique molecular identifiers were incorporated into the prepared TCRbeta library. TCRdb fed the PCR reads into MiXCR, producing one record per CDR3 protein. This sample has 800,000 to 1,000,000 distinct CDR3 sequences, with 25% to 30% found just once. This receptor was taken from a boy under three years old who had a stem cell transplant for SCID, so the T cells may come from the graft donor. This chain uses TRBV29-1 with TRBJ1-2; tentatively, D is TRBD1 (5 bases). The source material was PBMCs, mostly from graft donor cells, sampled 360 days after TCRalphabeta/CD19-depleted stem cell transplant. DNA of the CDR3: TGCAGCGTTGAAGGAACGGGACTCAACTATGGCTACACCTTC. It translates to CSVEGTGLNYGYTF.